One T cell receptor beta chain is described in this entry. The V gene lost 7 bases and the J gene lost 4 bases, with 17 bases spanning the gap. The germline V gene has CDR1 MNHEY and CDR2 SVGEGT. The CDR3 contains 15 residues. One entry per CDR3 protein, called by TCRdb with MiXCR from the RT-PCR reads. Of about a million distinct CDR3 sequences listed, approximately 19% are singletons. The data derive from a study of patients and donors after allogeneic stem cell transplantation. Sequencing input: blood, either unsorted or a sorted T cell fraction (not recorded which). The J gene is TRBJ1-5, the V gene TRBV6-2 or TRBV6-3; tentative D call: TRBD1 (6 bases). This TCR was sampled from a human donor who was either an allogeneic HSCT recipient or a stem cell or donor lymphocyte infusion donor (not recorded which). It is not recorded whose cells these are; they may come from a transplant donor. The CDR3 DNA reads TGTGCCAGCACCTTGGAACAGGGTCGGAATCAGCCCCAGCATTTT. Translation: CASTLEQGRNQPQHF.